These 23 T cell receptor beta chains came from one sample sequenced in a study of cytomegalovirus exposure and HLA in healthy donors. Primers included in the PCR were 60 Vbeta and 13 Jbeta primers. Sequencing used immunoSEQ multiplex PCR; TCRdb keeps in-frame clones, though not all of them. This sample's table reports approximately 150,000 clones. The sequencing sample was made of PBMCs. Source of these receptors: a woman aged 45-65 years in good health and CMV-seronegative.

The CDR3 bases are TGTGCCAGCAGCTTAATAGGGGGCGACGAGCAGTACTTC. Amino acids: CASSLIGGDEQYF. The rearrangement joins TRBV7-2 to TRBJ2-7; 7 bases are shared with TRBD1. J gave up 5 bases and V 2 bases, and 3 bases lay outside the gene matches. The CDR3 is made up of 13 amino acids. CDR1 SGHTA and CDR2 FQGNSA come from the germline V gene. Full variable domain (missing parts from reference TRBV7-2 and TRBJ2-7): GAGVSQSPSNKVTEKGKDVELRCDPISGHTALYWYRQSLGQGLEFLIYFQGNSAPDKSGLPSDRFSAERTGGSVSTLTIQRTQQEDSAVYLCASSLIGGDEQYFGPGTRLTVT.

The rearrangement uses TRBV6-5 and TRBJ1-2; D is possibly TRBD1 (5 bases). In germline, CDR1 is MNHEY, CDR2 SVGAGI. Trimming cost V 2 bases and J 4 bases, with 11 bases left between them. The CDR3 spans 14 residues. The chain's CDR3 is CASSYNGGGYGYTF. In DNA, the CDR3 is TGTGCCAGCAGTTACAACGGGGGAGGCTATGGCTACACCTTC.

The V call is TRBV30, the J call TRBJ1-1; 9 nucleotides agree with TRBD1. Trimming at V came to 2 bases and at J to 4 bases, leaving 8 bases not matched to a gene. The CDR3 spans 15 residues. CDR1 is GTSNPN, CDR2 SVGIG, per germline (reference sequence). This CDR3 is CAWSTGQGRGTEAFF. CDR3 DNA: TGTGCCTGGAGTACGGGACAGGGTAGGGGCACTGAAGCTTTCTTT. Full variable domain (rest looked up from reference TRBV30 and TRBJ1-1): SQTIHQWPATLVQPVGSPLSLECTVEGTSNPNLYWYRQAAGRGLQLLFYSVGIGQISSEVPQNLSASRPQDRQFILSSKKLLLSDSGFYLCAWSTGQGRGTEAFFGQGTRLTVV.

The gene calls are TRBV23-1 and TRBJ1-4; 10 bases align to TRBD1. TRBV23-1 belongs to the ORF category, with a function that is uncertain. This CDR3 has 15 residues. The V segment lost 2 bases and the J segment 8 bases; nucleotides outside the gene matches: 5. The DNA for the CDR3 is TGCGCCAGCAGTCAACCCGGGACAGGGGACGAAAAACTGTTTTTT. It translates to CASSQPGTGDEKLFF.

The V call is TRBV4-1, the J call TRBJ2-1, with 13 positions matching TRBD2. CDR1 MGHRA and CDR2 YSYEKL come from the germline V gene. The CDR3 totals 17 residues. The trim removed 1 base at V and 7 bases at J, leaving 7 bases unmatched. For the CDR3, the DNA is TGCGCCAGCAGCCAAGCGCACCGGACTAGCGGGGGTAATGAGCAGTTCTTC. It encodes CASSQAHRTSGGNEQFF.

The gene calls are TRBV7-9 and TRBJ2-7; D perhaps matches TRBD2 (5 bases). The CDR3 is 18 amino acids. Germline CDR1 SEHNR, CDR2 FQNEAQ (reference sequence). With 5 bases removed from V and 5 bases from J, the gap between germline ends came to 28 bases. The CDR3 reads CASSIGPQSGFLLDEQYF. The CDR3 DNA is TGTGCCAGCAGCATAGGTCCCCAAAGCGGATTTTTACTCGACGAGCAGTACTTC.

The chain has TRBV28 and TRBJ2-5; 10 nucleotides match TRBD1. Trimming removed 7 bases from V and 0 bases from J; junction bases left unmatched: 8. Germline V gives CDR1 MDHEN, CDR2 SYDVKM. The CDR3 spans 16 residues. CDR3 coding DNA: TGTGCCAGCATTATGCGGACAGGGGGGAACCAAGAGACCCAGTACTTC. Translated, it gives CASIMRTGGNQETQYF.

The V call is TRBV6-5, the J call TRBJ1-6; 7 nucleotides align to TRBD1. With V trimmed by 2 bases and J by 6 bases, 4 bases remained unmatched. Germline loops: CDR1 MNHEY, CDR2 SVGAGI. The CDR3 extends over 15 amino acids. CDR3: CASSYDWDSNSPLHF. The CDR3, as DNA: TGTGCCAGCAGTTACGATTGGGACAGTAATTCACCCCTCCACTTT.

The rearrangement uses TRBV4-1 and TRBJ2-2; 9 bases align to TRBD2. Trimming cost V 1 base and J 6 bases; bases outside gene matches: 12. Germline CDR1 is MGHRA and CDR2 is YSYEKL. This CDR3 comprises 18 residues. The DNA for the CDR3 is TGCGCCAGCAGCCAAGCGGGACTAGCTGGAAGACCGCCCGGGGAGCTGTTTTTT. This gives the protein CASSQAGLAGRPPGELFF.

The rearrangement uses TRBV5-4 and TRBJ2-3; the D gene is possibly TRBD1 (5 bases). Trimming cost V 0 bases and J 6 bases, with 11 bases left between them. Per the germline V gene, CDR1 is SGHNT and CDR2 is YYREEE (reference sequence). The CDR3 spans 14 residues. The CDR3, as DNA: TGTGCCAGCAGCTTGGCACAGGCCGGGGATACGCAGTATTTT. Encoded protein: CASSLAQAGDTQYF.

The genes are TRBV28 and TRBJ1-3, with unresolved D. Per the germline V gene, CDR1 is MDHEN and CDR2 is SYDVKM. This CDR3 contains 16 residues. Trimming took 5 bases from V and 0 from J, leaving 14 bases between them. Written as DNA, the CDR3 is TGTGCCAGCAGTCCCCCGGCGGGGAGCTCTGGAAACACCATATATTTT. Protein sequence: CASSPPAGSSGNTIYF.

This rearrangement joins TRBV7-3 to TRBJ2-1; 9 bases align to TRBD2. The germline V gene has CDR1 SGHTA and CDR2 FQGTGA. J was trimmed by 0 bases and V by 5 bases; bases with no gene match: 8. The CDR3 length is 17 residues. CDR3 sequence reads: CASSRGTSSSSYNEQFF. Written as DNA, the CDR3 is TGTGCCAGCAGCCGAGGGACTAGCTCAAGCTCCTACAATGAGCAGTTCTTC. The full variable domain, completed using reference TRBV7-3 and TRBJ2-1, is GAGVSQTPSNKVTEKGKYVELRCDPISGHTALYWYRQSLGQGPEFLIYFQGTGAADDSGLPNDRFFAVRPEGSVSTLKIQRTERGDSAVYLCASSRGTSSSSYNEQFFGPGTRLTVL.

The V call is TRBV5-1, the J call TRBJ2-2; tentatively, D is TRBD2 (5 bases). This CDR3 is 15 amino acids long. With 4 bases removed from V and 0 bases from J, the gap between germline ends came to 10 bases. Germline V gene data show CDR1 as SGHRS and CDR2 as YFSETQ. CDR3 residues: CASSLTLANTGELFF. In nucleotides, the CDR3 is TGCGCCAGCAGCCTTACACTAGCGAACACCGGGGAGCTGTTTTTT.

The CDR3 DNA reads as TGTGCCAGCAGTGATCAATCCAGGGGAGAGACCCAGTACTTC. Amino acids: CASSDQSRGETQYF. This sequence joins TRBV2 and TRBJ2-5; tentatively, D is TRBD1 (6 bases). V was pared by 3 bases and J by 4 bases, with 12 bases between. Germline V gene sequence: CDR1 SNHLY, CDR2 FYNNEI. The CDR3 length is 14 residues.

The rearrangement uses TRBV6-5 and TRBJ1-2, with a possible D match to TRBD1 (5 bases). In germline, CDR1 is MNHEY, CDR2 SVGAGI. Trimming cost V 5 bases and J 4 bases, with 11 bases left between them. This CDR3 has 13 residues. The DNA of the CDR3 is TGTGCCAGCAGTCCAGGGCGTCCCTATGGCTACACCTTC. This encodes CASSPGRPYGYTF.

This chain connects TRBV27 to TRBJ2-7; D may be TRBD1 (5 bases). The V end was cut by 4 bases, the J end by 5 bases, with 12 bases between. The CDR3 covers 13 residues. Per the germline V gene, CDR1 is MNHEY and CDR2 is SMNVEV (reference sequence). CDR3 amino acids: CASSWVKGNEQYF. As DNA, the CDR3 is TGTGCCAGCAGTTGGGTGAAGGGGAACGAGCAGTACTTC.

The chain is built from TRBV10-3 and TRBJ2-5, with TRBD2 as a possible D gene (5 bases). V was trimmed by 9 bases and J by 5 bases, leaving 16 bases between them. The germline V gene has CDR1 ENHRY and CDR2 SYGVKD. The CDR3 has 13 residues. CDR3 nucleotides: TGTGCCATAGCATACGGGGAAAGGGAGACCCAGTACTTC. Protein: CAIAYGERETQYF.

J is TRBJ1-3 and V is TRBV4-2; no reliable D call. V lost 4 bases and J lost 4, with 11 bases in between. Germline CDR1 reads LGHNA; CDR2 reads YNFKEQ. This CDR3 has 14 amino acids. The chain's CDR3 is CASSPGGYGNTIYF. The CDR3 DNA reads as TGTGCCAGCAGCCCTGGCGGGTACGGAAACACCATATATTTT.

The V and J genes are TRBV6-4 and TRBJ1-2, with D possibly matching TRBD1 (6 bases). CDR1 and CDR2 (germline): MRHNA, SNTAGT. The CDR3 sequence is 14 residues long. The germline V and J ends were trimmed by 7 bases and 5 bases, with 17 bases remaining between them. As DNA, the CDR3 is TGTGCCAGCAAGTTTACGGACAGTTCATATGGCTACACCTTC. This codes for CASKFTDSSYGYTF.

The V and J genes are TRBV18 and TRBJ2-7, with TRBD1 matching over 9 bases. The CDR3 totals 14 residues. The V segment lost 9 bases and the J segment 5 bases; nucleotides outside the gene matches: 11. Germline loops: CDR1 KGHSH, CDR2 LQKENI. This chain's CDR3 is CASSVTGGWDEQYF. CDR3 DNA sequence: TGTGCCAGTTCCGTGACAGGGGGTTGGGACGAGCAGTACTTC.

The V gene is TRBV5-1, the J gene TRBJ1-5; tentative D call: TRBD1 (6 bases). Per the germline V gene, CDR1 is SGHRS and CDR2 is YFSETQ. CDR3 length: 14 residues. Trimming removed 4 bases from V and 3 bases from J, with 11 bases in between. The CDR3 region is CASSRTGFNQPQHF. The CDR3, as DNA: TGCGCCAGCAGCCGTACAGGGTTCAATCAGCCCCAGCATTTT.

V and J are TRBV7-8 and TRBJ1-5, with a tentative D call TRBD1 (5 bases). Trimming stripped 1 base from V and 0 bases from J, with 16 bases between. Germline CDR1 is SGHVS and CDR2 is FQNEAQ. The CDR3 has 18 amino acids. CDR3 region: CASSLGQGAGYSNQPQHF. CDR3 bases: TGTGCCAGCAGCTTAGGTCAAGGGGCGGGGTATAGCAATCAGCCCCAGCATTTT.

The V call is TRBV25-1, the J call TRBJ2-1; 8 nucleotides agree with TRBD1. The germline gives CDR1 MGHDK, CDR2 SYGVNS. J was trimmed by 2 bases and V by 1 base; bases with no gene match: 4. This CDR3 is 16 amino acids long. Here the CDR3 DNA reads TGTGCCAGCAGTGAATCCGGGACAGGACCCTACAATGAGCAGTTCTTC. Translation gives CASSESGTGPYNEQFF.